The 7 T cell receptor beta chains given below trace back to one sample, sequenced in a study of blood T cells in healthy people across ages. Using a J-beta primer mix together with a sample-barcoded 5' primer, a second PCR was run for about 6 to 11 cycles. TCRdb independently ran MiXCR on the 5' RACE reads; one entry per CDR3 protein. The data hold about 1.6 million distinct CDR3 sequences, with about 35% observed a single time. The sample taken for sequencing was blood. Receptor source: a woman between 25 and 40 years old in good health.

The CDR3 reads CASSPSQKNIQYF. The CDR3 nucleotides read TGTGCCAGCTCACCCTCACAGAAAAACATTCAGTACTTC. The rearrangement uses TRBV18 and TRBJ2-4, with D hard to call. The CDR3 is 13 residues long. Germline CDR1 reads KGHSH; CDR2 reads LQKENI. V was clipped by 3 bases and J by 4 bases, with 7 bases between them.

This clonotype was seen a few times. The chain couples TRBV7-7 to TRBJ2-7; 7 nucleotides agree with TRBD1. The CDR3 runs 14 residues. The V and J ends lost 5 bases and 2 bases, in that order; junction bases with no gene match: 6. Germline CDR1 and CDR2: SSHAT and FNYEAQ (reference sequence). CDR3 sequence: CASSANRGPYEQYF. CDR3 coding DNA: TGTGCCAGCAGCGCCAACAGGGGCCCCTACGAGCAGTACTTC.

In this sample, this clonotype turned up a few times. The chain has TRBV7-8 and TRBJ2-7; D may be TRBD1 (5 bases). This CDR3 contains 14 residues. V lost 4 bases and J lost 3, with 13 bases in between. Germline-derived CDR1 and CDR2 are SGHVS and FQNEAQ. The CDR3 loop is CASSSTPQGYEQYF. In DNA form, the CDR3 reads TGTGCCAGCAGCTCAACACCCCAGGGCTACGAGCAGTACTTC. The entire variable domain, with the rest obtained from reference TRBV7-8 and TRBJ2-7, is as follows: GAGVSQSPRYKVAKRGQDVALRCDPISGHVSLFWYQQALGQGPEFLTYFQNEAQLDKSGLPSDRFFAERPEGSVSTLKIQRTQQEDSAVYLCASSSTPQGYEQYFGPGTRLTVT.

This clonotype has at least ten counts. The chain is built from TRBV28 and TRBJ2-5; 10 bases agree with TRBD2. This CDR3 region has 16 residues. The V gene end was trimmed by 5 bases and the J gene end by 0 bases; junction bases not matched to a gene: 6. Germline values: CDR1 MDHEN, CDR2 SYDVKM. The CDR3: CASSPRTSGYQETQYF. The CDR3 nucleotides read TGTGCCAGCAGTCCCAGGACTAGCGGCTACCAAGAGACCCAGTACTTC.

The chain has TRBV6-1 and TRBJ2-7; no definite D call. Germline V gene sequence: CDR1 MNHNS, CDR2 SASEGT. V was clipped by 0 bases and J by 0 bases, with 9 bases between them. The CDR3 length is 15 residues. In DNA form, the CDR3 reads TGTGCCAGCAGTGAAGCGCGACTCAGCTCCTACGAGCAGTACTTC. It specifies CASSEARLSSYEQYF.

This clonotype showed up just a few times. This may stem from a read error, because a much larger clone lies one nucleotide away. V usage is TRBV9 and J usage is TRBJ1-5, with 8 bases lining up with TRBD1. V lost 3 bases to trimming and J lost 7 bases; unmatched junction nucleotides: 9. The CDR3 is made up of 15 amino acids. Germline assignment: CDR1 SGDLS and CDR2 YYNGEE. The DNA for the CDR3 is TGTGCCAGCAGCGAGGGACAGGTTCGCGGACAGCCCCAGCATTTT. It encodes CASSEGQVRGQPQHF.

V gene TRBV5-1 combines with J gene TRBJ1-2; D remains ambiguous. The germline gives CDR1 SGHRS, CDR2 YFSETQ. The length of the CDR3 is 12 residues. Deletions cut 5 bases from V and 11 bases from J, with 16 bases between. For the CDR3, the DNA is TGCGCCAGCAGGGACCTCGGTGGACCGTACACCTTC. This encodes CASRDLGGPYTF.